These 14 T cell receptor beta chains were all obtained from the same sample, sequenced in a study of T cell responses to AZD1222 COVID-19 vaccine. Some clones are missing from TCRdb's copy, which holds only in-frame ones; the method was immunoSEQ multiplex PCR. This table has approximately 120,000 clones, 80% to 90% appearing once. Sequencing was performed on peripheral blood, taken on day 0 of MenACWY control vaccination. These receptor sequences come from an adult in good health.

V and J are TRBV2 and TRBJ2-7, with 9 bases lining up with TRBD2. Per the germline V gene, CDR1 is SNHLY and CDR2 is FYNNEI. CDR3 length equals 16 residues. Trimming removed 8 bases from V and 0 bases from J; junction bases left unmatched: 11. CDR3 nucleotides: TGTGCCAGCCGTGGGATGGTAGCGGGAGTCTCCTACGAGCAGTACTTC. It codes for CASRGMVAGVSYEQYF.

This rearrangement joins TRBV5-8 to TRBJ1-3, with 9 positions matching TRBD1. The ends lost 4 bases at V and 7 bases at J; junction bases unmatched: 6. This CDR3 has 14 amino acids. CDR1 and CDR2 (germline): SGHTS, YDEGEE. The CDR3 spells CASSVDRGENTIYF. The DNA for the CDR3 is TGTGCCAGCAGCGTGGACAGGGGCGAGAACACCATATATTTT. Based on the CDR3 plus reference TRBV5-8 and TRBJ1-3, the full variable domain is EAGVTQSPTHLIKTRGQQATLRCSPISGHTSVYWYQQALGLGLQFLLWYDEGEERNRGNFPPRFSGRQFPNYSSELNVNALELEDSALYLCASSVDRGENTIYFGEGSWLTVV.

The V gene is TRBV19, the J gene TRBJ2-2, with D unclear. The CDR3 length is 15 residues. Germline CDR1 LNHDA, CDR2 SQIVND (reference sequence). V was shortened by 4 bases and J by 1 base, with 10 bases between the two germline ends. The CDR3 sequence is CASSTSTLNTGELFF. CDR3 coding DNA: TGTGCCAGTAGTACGTCCACGCTGAACACCGGGGAGCTGTTTTTT.

V and J are TRBV19 and TRBJ2-7; 8 bases line up with TRBD2. The CDR3 contains 14 residues. Germline V gene sequence: CDR1 LNHDA, CDR2 SQIVND (reference sequence). Trimming cost V 5 bases and J 1 base; bases outside gene matches: 4. CDR3: CASSLTSESYEQYF. The CDR3 nucleotides read TGTGCCAGTAGTCTGACTAGCGAATCCTACGAGCAGTACTTC.

The rearrangement joins TRBV5-1 to TRBJ2-5, with D maybe TRBD2 (6 bases). Germline assignment: CDR1 SGHRS and CDR2 YFSETQ. The CDR3 consists of 14 residues. The germline V and J ends were trimmed by 0 bases and 5 bases, with 11 bases remaining between them. The CDR3 DNA reads TGCGCCAGCAGCTTGGCCGGGAGAAAGGAGACCCAGTACTTC. This translates into CASSLAGRKETQYF.

The chain employs TRBV6-5 and TRBJ1-1; D unresolved. Germline loops: CDR1 MNHEY, CDR2 SVGAGI. This CDR3 has 13 amino acids. The ends were cut back, 6 bases at V and 4 bases at J, with 12 bases in the middle. The CDR3 nucleotides read TGTGCCAGCAGGGCTTACAGAGGCACTGAAGCTTTCTTT. It yields the protein CASRAYRGTEAFF.

The chain employs TRBV27 and TRBJ2-1; 7 positions match TRBD2. From germline, CDR1 is MNHEY and CDR2 SMNVEV (reference sequence). The V and J ends lost 4 bases and 6 bases, in that order; junction bases with no gene match: 9. The CDR3 contains 15 residues. The DNA of the CDR3 is TGTGCCAGCAGTTATCGGGGGGTGGGACGCAATGAGCAGTTCTTC. Translating gives CASSYRGVGRNEQFF.

The chain links TRBV10-2 to TRBJ1-5, with 8 bases fitting TRBD1. Germline CDR1 is WSHSY and CDR2 is SAAADI. V gave up 5 bases and J gave up 7 bases; unmatched junction bases: 7. This CDR3 is 14 amino acids long. The CDR3 loop reads CASSNGQGVQPQHF. The CDR3 region has the DNA TGCGCCAGCAGTAACGGACAGGGTGTACAGCCCCAGCATTTT.

The chain is built from TRBV30 and TRBJ2-1, with 14 bases fitting TRBD2. The CDR3 loop spans 13 amino acids. CDR1 and CDR2 (germline): GTSNPN, SVGIG (reference sequence). Trimming took 8 bases from V and 8 from J; bases not matched to a gene: 5. The CDR3 spells CAGTSGRKHEQFF. CDR3 nucleotides: TGTGCCGGGACTAGCGGGAGAAAGCATGAGCAGTTCTTC. The full variable domain, completed using reference TRBV30 and TRBJ2-1, is SQTIHQWPATLVQPVGSPLSLECTVEGTSNPNLYWYRQAAGRGLQLLFYSVGIGQISSEVPQNLSASRPQDRQFILSSKKLLLSDSGFYLCAGTSGRKHEQFFGPGTRLTVL.

The chain carries TRBV5-4 and TRBJ2-3, with D perhaps assigned TRBD1 or TRBD2 (5 bases each). Germline loops: CDR1 SGHNT, CDR2 YYREEE (reference sequence). With 3 bases removed from V and 11 bases from J, the gap between germline ends came to 25 bases. The CDR3 is made up of 16 amino acids. The CDR3 DNA is TGTGCCAGCAGCTCTGAACGTGGGGCCCAACGGGGTTTGCAGTATTTT. Protein: CASSSERGAQRGLQYF.

This clone was picked up many times. Its ends do not fully match the called genes, so a read error is possible. V gene TRBV2 combines with J gene TRBJ1-5, with D possibly TRBD1 on 5 matching bases. The CDR3 is made up of 13 amino acids. The V gene's germline CDR1 is SNHLY and CDR2 FYNNEI. The CDR3 sequence is CASSEVEGQPQHF. The CDR3 bases are TGTGCCAGCAGCGAAGTTGAGGGGCAGCCCCAGCATTTT.

V is TRBV4-1 and J is TRBJ1-1, with no clear D. The CDR3 spans 15 residues. V dropped 0 bases and J dropped 3 bases, with 11 bases sitting between them. Germline CDR1 MGHRA, CDR2 YSYEKL. The CDR3 loop is CASSQDAGVDTEAFF. DNA for the CDR3: TGCGCCAGCAGCCAAGATGCTGGCGTAGACACTGAAGCTTTCTTT.

Here the CDR3 reads CASSSTSGMMSSYNEQFF. CDR3 nucleotide sequence: TGTGCCAGCAGTTCGACTAGCGGGATGATGAGCTCCTACAATGAGCAGTTCTTC. The rearrangement links TRBV6-2 or TRBV6-3 to TRBJ2-1, with 11 nucleotides matching TRBD2. This CDR3 is 18 amino acids long. Germline CDR1 and CDR2: MNHEY and SVGEGT. After removal of 4 bases from V and 0 bases from J, the junction contained 8 bases not matched to a gene.

The rearrangement joins TRBV27 to TRBJ2-7; no reliable D call. The germline CDR1 and CDR2 sequences are MNHEY and SMNVEV (reference sequence). Between the trimmed V and J ends, which lost 5 bases and 10 bases, there was a span of 18 bases. The CDR3 runs 13 residues. The CDR3 DNA reads TGTGCCAGCAGTCCCCAACGTACGCTTGTACAGTACTTC. Protein product: CASSPQRTLVQYF.